These 3 T cell receptor beta chains originate from one sample sequenced in a study of T cells in Graves' hyperthyroidism and ophthalmopathy (dated by TCRdb to between 2017 and 2020). Library preparation used multiplex PCR. For sequencing, an Illumina HiSeq 2000 was employed. Amplification of TCR beta CDR3 regions was carried out from RNA transcripts. For the first round of RT-PCR on the TCR CDR3, the HTBI primer set was used together with the Qiagen OneStep RT-PCR kit. The raw public reads went through TCRdb reprocessing: fastp at Q25, MiXCR clone calling, in-frame beta chains kept. Merged by CDR3 protein, the rows form single entries marked with the most common genes and DNA. For this sample the table gives around 660,000 distinct CDR3 sequences, of which 45% were detected only once. The ten top clones hold approximately 7.2% of the sample. The sequencing sample was made of peripheral blood or thyroid tissue (not recorded which). These receptors were collected from an adult man with Graves' disease, either hyperthyroidism or ophthalmopathy (not recorded which).

V usage is TRBV2 and J usage is TRBJ2-7; D not resolved. Germline V CDR1 and CDR2: SNHLY, FYNNEI. The CDR3 sequence is 14 residues long. V was trimmed by 6 bases and J by 2 bases, leaving 14 bases between them. CDR3 region: CASSADGLPYEQYF. The DNA for the CDR3 is TGTGCCAGCAGCGCTGACGGGCTCCCCTACGAGCAGTACTTC. Based on the CDR3 plus reference TRBV2 and TRBJ2-7, the full variable domain is EPEVTQTPSHQVTQMGQEVILRCVPISNHLYFYWYRQILGQKVEFLVSFYNNEISEKSEIFDDQFSVERPDGSNFTLKIRSTKLEDSAMYFCASSADGLPYEQYFGPGTRLTVT.

This rearrangement joins TRBV29-1 to TRBJ2-7; 8 bases align to TRBD1. Trimming removed 7 bases from V and 4 bases from J; junction bases left unmatched: 15. Per the germline V gene, CDR1 is SQVTM and CDR2 is ANQGSEA. The CDR3 length is 15 residues. The CDR3 sequence is CSGGKGSDRGYEQYF. For the CDR3, the DNA is TGCAGCGGTGGGAAAGGGAGTGACAGGGGATACGAGCAGTACTTC.

This clonotype was seen a few times. This chain joins TRBV6-5 and TRBJ1-5; D remains unclear. Trimming left V 2 bases short and J 2 bases short, with 7 bases between. This CDR3 has 14 amino acids. Germline V gene data show CDR1 as MNHEY and CDR2 as SVGAGI. As DNA, the CDR3 is TGTGCCAGCAGTTACAGGAGGGGCAATCAGCCCCAGCATTTT. This sequence encodes CASSYRRGNQPQHF.